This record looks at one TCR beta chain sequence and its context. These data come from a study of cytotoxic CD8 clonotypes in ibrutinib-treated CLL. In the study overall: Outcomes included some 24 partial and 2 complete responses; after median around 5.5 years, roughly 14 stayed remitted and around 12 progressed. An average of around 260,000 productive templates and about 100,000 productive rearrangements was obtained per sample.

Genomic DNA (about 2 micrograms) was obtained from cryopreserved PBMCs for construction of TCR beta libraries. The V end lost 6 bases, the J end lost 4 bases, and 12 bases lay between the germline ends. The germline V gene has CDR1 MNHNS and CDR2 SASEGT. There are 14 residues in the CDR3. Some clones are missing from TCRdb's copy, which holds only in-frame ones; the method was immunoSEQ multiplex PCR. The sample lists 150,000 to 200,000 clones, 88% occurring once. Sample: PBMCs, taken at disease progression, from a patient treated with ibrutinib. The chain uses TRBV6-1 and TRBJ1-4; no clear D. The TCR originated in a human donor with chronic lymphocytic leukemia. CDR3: CASRGSRGNEKLFF. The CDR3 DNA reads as TGTGCCAGCAGGGGGTCCCGTGGTAATGAAAAACTGTTTTTT.